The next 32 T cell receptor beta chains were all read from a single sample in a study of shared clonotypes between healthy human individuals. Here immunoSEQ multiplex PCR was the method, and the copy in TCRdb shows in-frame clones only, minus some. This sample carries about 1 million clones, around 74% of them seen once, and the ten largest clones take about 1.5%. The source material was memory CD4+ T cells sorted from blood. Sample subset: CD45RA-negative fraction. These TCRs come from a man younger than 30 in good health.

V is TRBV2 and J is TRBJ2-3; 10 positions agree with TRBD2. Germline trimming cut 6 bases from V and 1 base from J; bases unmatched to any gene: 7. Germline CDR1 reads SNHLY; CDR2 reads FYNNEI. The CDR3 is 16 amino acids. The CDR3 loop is CASSPRTSGGTDTQYF. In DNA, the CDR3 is TGTGCCAGCAGCCCTCGGACTAGCGGAGGCACAGATACGCAGTATTTT.

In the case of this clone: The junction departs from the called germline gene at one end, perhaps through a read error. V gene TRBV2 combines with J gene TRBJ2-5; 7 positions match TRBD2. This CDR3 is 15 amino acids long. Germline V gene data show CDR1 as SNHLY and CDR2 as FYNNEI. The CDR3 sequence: CASSDGGGRQETKYF. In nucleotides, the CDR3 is TGTGCCAGCAGTGATGGGGGGGGTCGCCAGGAGACCAAGTACTTC.

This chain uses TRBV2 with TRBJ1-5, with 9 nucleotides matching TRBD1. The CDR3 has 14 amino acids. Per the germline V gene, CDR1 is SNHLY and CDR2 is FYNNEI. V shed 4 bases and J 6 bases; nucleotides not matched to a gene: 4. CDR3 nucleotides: TGTGCCAGCAGTGCACAGGGGGCACGTCAGCCCCAGCATTTT. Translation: CASSAQGARQPQHF.

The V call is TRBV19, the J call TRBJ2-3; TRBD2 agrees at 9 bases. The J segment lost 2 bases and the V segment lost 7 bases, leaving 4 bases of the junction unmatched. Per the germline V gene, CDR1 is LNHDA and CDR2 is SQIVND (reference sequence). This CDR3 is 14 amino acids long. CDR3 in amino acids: CASKRGANTDTQYF. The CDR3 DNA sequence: TGTGCCAGTAAGCGGGGGGCTAACACAGATACGCAGTATTTT.

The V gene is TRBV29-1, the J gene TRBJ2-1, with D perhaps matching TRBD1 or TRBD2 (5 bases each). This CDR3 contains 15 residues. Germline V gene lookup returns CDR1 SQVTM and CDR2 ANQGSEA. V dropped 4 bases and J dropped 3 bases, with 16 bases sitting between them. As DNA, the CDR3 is TGCAGCGTTGTTGGGACCCCACCGGGCTACAATGAGCAGTTCTTC. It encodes CSVVGTPPGYNEQFF.

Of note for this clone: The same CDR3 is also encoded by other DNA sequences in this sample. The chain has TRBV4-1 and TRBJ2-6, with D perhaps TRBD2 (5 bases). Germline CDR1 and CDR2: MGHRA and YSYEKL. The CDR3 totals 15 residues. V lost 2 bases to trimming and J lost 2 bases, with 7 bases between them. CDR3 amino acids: CASSQTGTGANVLTF. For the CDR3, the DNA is TGCGCCAGCAGCCAAACGGGGACTGGGGCCAACGTCCTGACTTTC.

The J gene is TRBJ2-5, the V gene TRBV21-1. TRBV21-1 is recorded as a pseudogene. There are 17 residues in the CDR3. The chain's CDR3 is CASSKEDWDLRQETQYF. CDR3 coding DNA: TGTGCCAGCAGCAAAGAGGATTGGGATCTCCGACAAGAGACCCAGTACTTC.

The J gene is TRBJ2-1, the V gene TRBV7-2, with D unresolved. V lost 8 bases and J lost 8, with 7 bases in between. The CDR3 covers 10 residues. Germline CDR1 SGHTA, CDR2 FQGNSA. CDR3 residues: CASRWYEQFF. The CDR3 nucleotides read TGTGCCAGCCGGTGGTATGAGCAGTTCTTC.

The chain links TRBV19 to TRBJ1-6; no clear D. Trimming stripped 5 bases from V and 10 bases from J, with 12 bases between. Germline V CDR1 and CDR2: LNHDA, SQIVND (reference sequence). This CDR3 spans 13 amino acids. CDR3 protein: CASSPGVGSPLHF. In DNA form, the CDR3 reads TGTGCCAGTAGTCCCGGGGTCGGCTCACCCCTCCACTTT.

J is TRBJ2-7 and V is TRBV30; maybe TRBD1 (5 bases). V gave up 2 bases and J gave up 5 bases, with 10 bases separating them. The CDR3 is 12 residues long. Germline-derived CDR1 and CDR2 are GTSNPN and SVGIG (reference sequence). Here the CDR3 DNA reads TGTGCCTGGAGTCCCCAGGGCCACGAGCAGTACTTC. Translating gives CAWSPQGHEQYF.

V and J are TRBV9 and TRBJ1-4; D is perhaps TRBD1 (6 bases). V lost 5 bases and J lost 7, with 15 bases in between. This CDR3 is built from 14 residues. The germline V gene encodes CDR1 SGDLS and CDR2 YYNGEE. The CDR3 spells CASSWGTNTEKLFF. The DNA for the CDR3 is TGTGCCAGCAGTTGGGGGACAAATACTGAAAAACTGTTTTTT.

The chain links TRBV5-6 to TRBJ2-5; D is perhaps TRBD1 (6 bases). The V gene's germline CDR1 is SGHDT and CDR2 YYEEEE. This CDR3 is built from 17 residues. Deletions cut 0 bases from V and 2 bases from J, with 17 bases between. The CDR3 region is CASSLGLLGARQETQYF. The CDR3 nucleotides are TGTGCCAGCAGCTTGGGGCTTCTGGGGGCAAGACAAGAGACCCAGTACTTC.

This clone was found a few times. CDR3 in amino acids: CASSPMTSGRTEQYF. The CDR3 DNA is TGTGCCAGTAGTCCAATGACTAGCGGGAGAACCGAGCAGTACTTC. V and J are TRBV19 and TRBJ2-7; 12 bases map to TRBD2. Losses at the gene ends were 5 bases for V and 6 bases for J; bases not matched to a gene: 8. The CDR3 length is 15 residues. Per germline, CDR1 LNHDA and CDR2 SQIVND (reference sequence).

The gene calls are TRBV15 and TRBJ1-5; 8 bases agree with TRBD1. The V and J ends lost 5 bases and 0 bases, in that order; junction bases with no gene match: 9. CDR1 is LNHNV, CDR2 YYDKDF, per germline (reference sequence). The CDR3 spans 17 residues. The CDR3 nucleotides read TGTGCCACCAGCGGTGGGACAGGCGCATATAGCAATCAGCCCCAGCATTTT. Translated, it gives CATSGGTGAYSNQPQHF.

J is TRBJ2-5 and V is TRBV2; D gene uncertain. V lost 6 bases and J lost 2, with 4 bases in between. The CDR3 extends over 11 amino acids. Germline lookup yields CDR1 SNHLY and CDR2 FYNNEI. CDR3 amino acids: CASRWQETQYF. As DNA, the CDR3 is TGTGCCAGCAGGTGGCAAGAGACCCAGTACTTC.

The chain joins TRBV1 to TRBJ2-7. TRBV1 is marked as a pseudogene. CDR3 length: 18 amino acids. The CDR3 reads CTSSQDSGTRLPMGEQYF. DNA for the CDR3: TGCACCAGCAGCCAAGATTCCGGGACGCGCCTACCCATGGGGGAGCAGTACTTC.

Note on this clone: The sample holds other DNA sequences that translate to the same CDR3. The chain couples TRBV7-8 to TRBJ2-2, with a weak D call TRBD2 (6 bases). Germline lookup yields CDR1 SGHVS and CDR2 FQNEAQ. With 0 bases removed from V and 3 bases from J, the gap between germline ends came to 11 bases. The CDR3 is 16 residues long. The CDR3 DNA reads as TGTGCCAGCAGCTTAGCGGGGGGTCGGGACACCGGGGAGCTGTTTTTT. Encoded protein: CASSLAGGRDTGELFF.

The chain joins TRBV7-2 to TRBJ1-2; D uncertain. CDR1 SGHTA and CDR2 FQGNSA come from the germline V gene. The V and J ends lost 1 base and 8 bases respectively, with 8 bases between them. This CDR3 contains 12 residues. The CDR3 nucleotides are TGTGCCAGCAGCTTAGAGACAAGAGGCTACACCTTC. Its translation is CASSLETRGYTF.

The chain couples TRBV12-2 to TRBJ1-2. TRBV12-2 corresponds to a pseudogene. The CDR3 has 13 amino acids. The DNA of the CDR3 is TGTGCAAGTCGCTTGCCCAAGTGTCTCGGCTACACCTTC. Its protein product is CASRLPKCLGYTF.

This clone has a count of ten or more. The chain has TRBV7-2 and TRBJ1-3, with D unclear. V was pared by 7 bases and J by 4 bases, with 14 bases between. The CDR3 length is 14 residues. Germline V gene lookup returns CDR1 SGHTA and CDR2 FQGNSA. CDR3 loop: CASTSLGGGNTIYF. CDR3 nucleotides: TGTGCCAGCACCTCGCTGGGTGGGGGAAACACCATATATTTT.

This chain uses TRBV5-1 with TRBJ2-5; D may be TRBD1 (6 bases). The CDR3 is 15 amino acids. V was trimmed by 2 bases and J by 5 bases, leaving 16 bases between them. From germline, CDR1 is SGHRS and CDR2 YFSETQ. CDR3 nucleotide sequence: TGCGCCAGCAGCTTACAGGGAGAGACAGTGGAGACCCAGTACTTC. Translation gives CASSLQGETVETQYF.

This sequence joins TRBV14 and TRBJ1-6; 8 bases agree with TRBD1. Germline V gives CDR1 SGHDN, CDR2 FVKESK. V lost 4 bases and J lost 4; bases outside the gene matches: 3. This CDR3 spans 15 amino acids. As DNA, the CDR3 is TGTGCCAGCAGCCGACAGGGGTGGTATAATTCACCCCTCCACTTT. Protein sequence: CASSRQGWYNSPLHF. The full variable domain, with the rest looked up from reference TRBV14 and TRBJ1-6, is EAGVTQFPSHSVIEKGQTVTLRCDPISGHDNLYWYRRVMGKEIKFLLHFVKESKQDESGMPNNRFLAERTGGTYSTLKVQPAELEDSGVYFCASSRQGWYNSPLHFGNGTRLTVT.

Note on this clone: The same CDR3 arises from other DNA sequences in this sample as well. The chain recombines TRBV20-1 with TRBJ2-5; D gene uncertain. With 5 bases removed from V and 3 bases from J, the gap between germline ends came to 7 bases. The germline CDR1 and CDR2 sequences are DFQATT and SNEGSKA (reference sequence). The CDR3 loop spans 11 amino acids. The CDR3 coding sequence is TGCAGTGCTCGTGGGGAAGAGACCCAGTACTTC. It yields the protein CSARGEETQYF.

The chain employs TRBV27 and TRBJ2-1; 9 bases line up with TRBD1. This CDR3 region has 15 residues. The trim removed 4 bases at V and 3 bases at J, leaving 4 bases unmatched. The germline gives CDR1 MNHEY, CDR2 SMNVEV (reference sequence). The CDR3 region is CASSYRQGGYNEQFF. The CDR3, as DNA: TGTGCCAGCAGTTATCGACAGGGGGGCTACAATGAGCAGTTCTTC.

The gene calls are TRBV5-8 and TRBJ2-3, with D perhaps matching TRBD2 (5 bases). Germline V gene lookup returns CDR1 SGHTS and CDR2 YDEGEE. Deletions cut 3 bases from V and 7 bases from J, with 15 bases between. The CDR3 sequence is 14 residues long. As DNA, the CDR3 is TGTGCCAGCAGCTGGCCCTCCGGGATCAATACGCAGTATTTT. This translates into CASSWPSGINTQYF. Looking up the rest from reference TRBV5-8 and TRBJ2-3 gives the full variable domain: EAGVTQSPTHLIKTRGQQATLRCSPISGHTSVYWYQQALGLGLQFLLWYDEGEERNRGNFPPRFSGRQFPNYSSELNVNALELEDSALYLCASSWPSGINTQYFGPGTRLTVL.

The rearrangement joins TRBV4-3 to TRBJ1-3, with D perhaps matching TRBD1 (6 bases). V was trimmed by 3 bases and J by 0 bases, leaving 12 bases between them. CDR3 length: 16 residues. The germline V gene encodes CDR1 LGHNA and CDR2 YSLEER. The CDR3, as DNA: TGCGCCAGCAGCCAGGACAGTTCCTTCTCTGGAAACACCATATATTTT. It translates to CASSQDSSFSGNTIYF.

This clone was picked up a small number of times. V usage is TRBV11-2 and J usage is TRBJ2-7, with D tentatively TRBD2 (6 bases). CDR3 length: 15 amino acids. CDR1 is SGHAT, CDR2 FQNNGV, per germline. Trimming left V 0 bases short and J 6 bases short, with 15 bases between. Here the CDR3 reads CASSLEEGWLGEQYF. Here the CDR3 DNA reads TGTGCCAGCAGCTTAGAGGAGGGATGGCTCGGCGAGCAGTACTTC.

In DNA, the CDR3 is TGTGCCAGCAGCCCCGGAGAGGGAATTTCCTACGAGCAGTACTTC. Its translation is CASSPGEGISYEQYF. The chain is built from TRBV5-4 and TRBJ2-7; a weak D match, TRBD2 (5 bases). Germline CDR1 SGHNT, CDR2 YYREEE (reference sequence). This CDR3 has 15 amino acids. The V end lost 4 bases, the J end lost 1 base, and 15 bases lay between the germline ends.

This chain's CDR3 is CASSESWGVRNTEAFF. CDR3 sequence (DNA): TGCGCCAGCAGTGAGTCGTGGGGGGTCCGGAACACTGAAGCTTTCTTT. This rearrangement joins TRBV10-2 to TRBJ1-1; D perhaps matches TRBD1 (5 bases). CDR3 length: 16 amino acids. V was clipped by 0 bases and J by 1 base, with 12 bases between them. Per the germline V gene, CDR1 is WSHSY and CDR2 is SAAADI.

In DNA form, the CDR3 reads TGCGCCAGCAGCCAAGACCCAGGAGGGCTAGGAGGAAACACCATATATTTT. Protein product: CASSQDPGGLGGNTIYF. This sequence joins TRBV4-3 and TRBJ1-3; D is undetermined. Between the trimmed V and J ends, which lost 0 bases and 4 bases, there was a span of 16 bases. Germline V gene data show CDR1 as LGHNA and CDR2 as YSLEER. There are 17 residues in the CDR3.

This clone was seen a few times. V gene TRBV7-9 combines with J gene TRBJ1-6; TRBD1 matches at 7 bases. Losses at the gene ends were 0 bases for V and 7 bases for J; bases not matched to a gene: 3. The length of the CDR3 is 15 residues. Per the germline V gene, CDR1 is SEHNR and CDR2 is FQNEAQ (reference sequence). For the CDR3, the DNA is TGTGCCAGCAGCTTAGCGGGACAGAGAAATTCACCCCTCCACTTT. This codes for CASSLAGQRNSPLHF.

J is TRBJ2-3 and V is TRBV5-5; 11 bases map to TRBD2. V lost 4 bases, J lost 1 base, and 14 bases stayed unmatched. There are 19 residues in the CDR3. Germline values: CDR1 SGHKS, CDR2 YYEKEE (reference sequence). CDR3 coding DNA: TGTGCCAGCAGCCCGGGGGGACGGCCGGGACTAGCGGGCACAGATACGCAGTATTTT. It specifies CASSPGGRPGLAGTDTQYF.